This T cell receptor (beta chain) comes out of a study of long-term antiretroviral therapy in people with HIV. Study-wide points: ART-treated samples gained diversity yet remained below transplant donor controls.

Survey-level immunoSEQ v3.0 assays were run. Each sample aimed for about 40,000-50,000 sequenced T-cell genomes. Method: immunoSEQ multiplex PCR; TCRdb's copy keeps in-frame clones and lacks some. The sample has about 16,000 clones; roughly 80% are singletons. About this clone: Antigen unknown.

This sample comprised unsorted PBMCs, obtained 1.5 years before starting antiretroviral therapy. This receptor was identified in a woman aged 45-65 years with HIV.

Here the CDR3 reads CASSQQNGGLYEQFF. CDR3 sequence (DNA): TGTGCCAGCAGCCAACAAAACGGGGGTCTCTATGAGCAGTTCTTC. The rearrangement uses TRBV4-2 and TRBJ2-1, with a weak D call TRBD2 (6 bases). Germline CDR1 and CDR2: LGHNA and YNFKEQ. The CDR3 consists of 15 residues. Trimming cost V 2 bases and J 8 bases, with 16 bases left between them.